This note documents a single T cell receptor beta chain sequence. Which antigen it targets is not known. The record has no base qualities; no much larger clone is one base away. The data were taken from a study of blood T cell repertoires in COVID-19 (TCRdb year 2020). Turning to the overall study: Collaborator samples came from the United States, Italy and Spain and covered acute and convalescent phases of COVID-19. Subjects who had been exposed to COVID-19, were actively infected with it, or had recovered from it provided the deeply sampled blood TCRbeta repertoires that made up the dataset. Nearly every sample came with metadata listing a de-identified subject ID, COVID-19 status, age in years and sex. A freely available public database, intended as a resource for researchers studying the immune response to SARS-CoV-2, is where the repertoires were released. The samples were drawn from the first 160 participants of the ongoing ImmuneRACE study and from 1,254 subjects provided by 6 global collaborators. The prospective study material was composed of cDNA or gDNA derived from T cells, B-cell-depleted T cells, or PBMCs. Where available, HLA class I and class II types were taken from metadata supplied by the sample provider and were not determined by assay-based typing.

TCRbeta CDR3 regions were amplified from genomic DNA by means of the immunoSEQ Assay, a bias-controlled multiplex PCR. Per the source publication's procedure: The number of nucleated cells in each sample was estimated by amplification of reference gene primers within the assay. To quantify the absolute abundance of each unique TCRbeta CDR3 rearrangement, sequence reads were collapsed and filtered. For each sample, productive Simpson clonality was calculated as the square root of Simpson's diversity index over productive rearrangements. TCRdb took over this immuneACCESS table, retaining in-frame rearrangements with V and J assigned. Such tables are incomplete; in checked studies, under half of the missing clones stem from an unresolved V gene, and the remainder is unexplained. D and trimming were read from the DNA, whereas the V and J calls and clone size are those reported in that table. This sample has 210,000 or so clones in its table, and about four fifths of those were observed once. About 8% of the sample comes from the top ten.

The collaborating institutions used their own protocols to collect whole blood in K2EDTA tubes. For TCRbeta analysis, collaborators shipped samples in one of three forms: frozen whole blood, isolated PBMCs, or DNA extracted from either of those sample types. Trimmed from V: 7 bases; trimmed from J: 7 bases; junction bases lacking a gene match: 6. Via the germline V gene, CDR1 is KGHDR and CDR2 SFDVKD. The CDR3, from cysteine to phenylalanine, totals 14 residues. CDR3 DNA only is kept here, 42 bases in frame from base 1. The investigation overall reported the following: The quantity of clinical and demographic metadata differed by source and by participant and was supplied without curation.

Sequencing was performed on peripheral blood. The V and J genes are TRBV24-1 and TRBJ2-1, and 10 junctional nucleotides match TRBD2. The receptor comes from a woman aged 50 to 60 with active or convalescent COVID-19. In nucleotide form, the sequence is TGTGCCACCAGGGCTAGCGGGAGTCGGAATGAGCAGTTCTTC. This gives the protein CATRASGSRNEQFF.